This T cell receptor (beta chain) was obtained from a study of cytomegalovirus exposure and HLA in healthy donors. V was cut by 0 bases and J by 1 base, with 10 bases left in between. CDR1 and CDR2 (germline): SGDLS, YYNGEE. The CDR3 has 15 amino acids. This PCR relied on a set of 60 Vbeta primers and 13 Jbeta primers. Some clones are missing from TCRdb's copy, which holds only in-frame ones; the method was immunoSEQ multiplex PCR. This sample yields about 120,000 clones, of which approximately 80% are seen a single time; about 2.5% belongs to the top ten. This chain joins TRBV9 and TRBJ1-1; TRBD1 is a possible D gene (6 bases). The specimen sequenced was PBMCs. The TCR originated in a middle-aged woman in good health and CMV-seropositive. CDR3 sequence reads: CASSVEGRGNTEAFF. CDR3 coding DNA: TGTGCCAGCAGCGTAGAGGGCAGGGGGAACACTGAAGCTTTCTTT.